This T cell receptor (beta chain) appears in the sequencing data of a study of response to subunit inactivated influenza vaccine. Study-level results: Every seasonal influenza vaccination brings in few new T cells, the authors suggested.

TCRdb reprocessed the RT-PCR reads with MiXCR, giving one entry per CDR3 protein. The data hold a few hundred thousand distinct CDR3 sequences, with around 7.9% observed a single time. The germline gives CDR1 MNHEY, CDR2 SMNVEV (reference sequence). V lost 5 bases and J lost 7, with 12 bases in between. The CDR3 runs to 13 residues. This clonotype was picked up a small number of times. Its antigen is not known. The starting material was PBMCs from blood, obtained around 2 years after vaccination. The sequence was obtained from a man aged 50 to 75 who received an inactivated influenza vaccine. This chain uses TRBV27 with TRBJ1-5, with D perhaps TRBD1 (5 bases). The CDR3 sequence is CASSASGLQPQHF. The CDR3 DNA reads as TGTGCCAGCAGTGCCTCAGGGTTACAGCCCCAGCATTTT.